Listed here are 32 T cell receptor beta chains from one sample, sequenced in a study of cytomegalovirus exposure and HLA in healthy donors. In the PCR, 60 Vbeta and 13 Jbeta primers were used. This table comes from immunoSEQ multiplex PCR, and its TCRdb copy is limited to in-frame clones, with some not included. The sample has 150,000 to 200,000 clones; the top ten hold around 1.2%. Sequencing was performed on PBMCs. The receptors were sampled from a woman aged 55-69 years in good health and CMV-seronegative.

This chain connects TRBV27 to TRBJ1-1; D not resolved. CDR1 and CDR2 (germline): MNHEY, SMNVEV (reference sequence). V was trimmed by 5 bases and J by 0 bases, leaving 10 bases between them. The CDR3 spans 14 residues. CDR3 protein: CASSKQRMNTEAFF. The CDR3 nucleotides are TGTGCCAGCAGTAAACAGAGAATGAACACTGAAGCTTTCTTT.

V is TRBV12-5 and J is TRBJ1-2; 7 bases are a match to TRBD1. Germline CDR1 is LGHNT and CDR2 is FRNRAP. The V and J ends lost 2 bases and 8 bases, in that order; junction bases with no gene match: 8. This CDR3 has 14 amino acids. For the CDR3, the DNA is TGTGCTAGTGGTTTGCCTTCGACAGGGCGGGGCTACACCTTC. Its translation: CASGLPSTGRGYTF.

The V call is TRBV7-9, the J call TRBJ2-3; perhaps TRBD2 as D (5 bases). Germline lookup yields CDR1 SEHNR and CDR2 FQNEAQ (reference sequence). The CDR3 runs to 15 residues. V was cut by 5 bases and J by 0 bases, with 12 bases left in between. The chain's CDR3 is CASSPGEASTDTQYF. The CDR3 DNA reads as TGTGCCAGCAGCCCCGGGGAAGCTAGCACAGATACGCAGTATTTT.

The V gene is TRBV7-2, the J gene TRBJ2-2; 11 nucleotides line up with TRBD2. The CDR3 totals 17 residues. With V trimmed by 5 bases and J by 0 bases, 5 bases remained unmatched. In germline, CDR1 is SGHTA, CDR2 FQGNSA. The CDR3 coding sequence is TGTGCCAGCAGCCTAACTAGCGGGGGCCCGAACACCGGGGAGCTGTTTTTT. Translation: CASSLTSGGPNTGELFF.

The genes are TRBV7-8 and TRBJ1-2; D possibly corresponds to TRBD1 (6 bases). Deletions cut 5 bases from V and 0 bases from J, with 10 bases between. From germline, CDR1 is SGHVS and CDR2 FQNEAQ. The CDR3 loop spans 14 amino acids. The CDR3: CASSPGAPNYGYTF. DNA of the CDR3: TGTGCCAGCAGCCCAGGGGCTCCTAACTATGGCTACACCTTC.

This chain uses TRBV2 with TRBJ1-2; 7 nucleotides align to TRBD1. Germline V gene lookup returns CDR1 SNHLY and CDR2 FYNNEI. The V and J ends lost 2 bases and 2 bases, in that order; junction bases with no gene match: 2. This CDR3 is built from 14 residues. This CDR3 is CASSERGPNYGYTF. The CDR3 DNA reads TGTGCCAGCAGTGAAAGGGGGCCCAACTATGGCTACACCTTC.

Here the CDR3 reads CASSMEVGTGVRATSNTQYF. The CDR3 DNA sequence: TGTGCCAGTAGTATGGAAGTAGGGACAGGGGTAAGGGCGACCTCAAATACGCAGTATTTT. V and J are TRBV19 and TRBJ2-3, with 10 bases lining up with TRBD1. The CDR3 spans 20 residues. With 3 bases clipped from V and 7 bases from J, the junction kept 22 bases outside the gene matches. Germline V CDR1 and CDR2: LNHDA, SQIVND (reference sequence).

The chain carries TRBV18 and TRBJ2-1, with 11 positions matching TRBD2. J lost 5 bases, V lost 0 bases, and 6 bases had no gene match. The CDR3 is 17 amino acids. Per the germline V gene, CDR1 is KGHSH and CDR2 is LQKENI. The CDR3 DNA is TGTGCCAGCTCACCACCGCTAGCGGGAGGACGGGACAATGAGCAGTTCTTC. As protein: CASSPPLAGGRDNEQFF.

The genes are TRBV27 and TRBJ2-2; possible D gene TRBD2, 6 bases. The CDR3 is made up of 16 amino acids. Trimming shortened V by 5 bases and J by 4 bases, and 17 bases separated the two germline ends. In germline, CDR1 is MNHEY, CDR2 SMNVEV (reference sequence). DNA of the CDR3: TGTGCCAGCAGTCTCGGGCCGGGGGTCGCCACCGGGGAGCTGTTTTTT. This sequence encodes CASSLGPGVATGELFF.

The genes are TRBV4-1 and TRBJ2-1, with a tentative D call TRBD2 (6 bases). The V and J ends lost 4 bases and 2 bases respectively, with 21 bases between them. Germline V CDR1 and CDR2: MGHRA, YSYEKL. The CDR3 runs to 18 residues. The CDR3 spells CASSLAVEGKWAYNEQFF. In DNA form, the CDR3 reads TGCGCCAGCAGCCTAGCGGTTGAGGGGAAGTGGGCCTACAATGAGCAGTTCTTC.

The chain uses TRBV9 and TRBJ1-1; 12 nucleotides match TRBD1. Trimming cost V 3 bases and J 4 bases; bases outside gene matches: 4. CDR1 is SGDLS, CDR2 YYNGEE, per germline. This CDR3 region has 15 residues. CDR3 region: CASSEPGQGATEAFF. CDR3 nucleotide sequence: TGTGCCAGCAGCGAGCCGGGACAGGGGGCCACTGAAGCTTTCTTT.

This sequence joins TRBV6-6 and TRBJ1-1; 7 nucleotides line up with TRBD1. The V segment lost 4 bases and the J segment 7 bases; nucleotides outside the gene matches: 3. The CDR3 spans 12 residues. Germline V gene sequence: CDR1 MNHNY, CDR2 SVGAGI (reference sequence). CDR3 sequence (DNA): TGTGCCAGCAGTTCACAGGGGTTTGAAGCTTTCTTT. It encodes CASSSQGFEAFF.

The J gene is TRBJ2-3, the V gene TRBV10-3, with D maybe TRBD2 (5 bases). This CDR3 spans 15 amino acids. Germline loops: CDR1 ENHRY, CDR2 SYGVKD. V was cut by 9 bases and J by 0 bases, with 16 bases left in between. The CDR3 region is CAMASEVISTDTQYF. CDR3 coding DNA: TGTGCCATGGCCTCGGAGGTTATTAGCACAGATACGCAGTATTTT.

Written as DNA, the CDR3 is TGTGCCAGTAGCACCGTTAGCGGGAGGACAGATACGCAGTATTTT. This codes for CASSTVSGRTDTQYF. The genes are TRBV19 and TRBJ2-3; 10 bases align to TRBD2. The CDR3 has 15 amino acids. Germline CDR1 LNHDA, CDR2 SQIVND (reference sequence). With V trimmed by 6 bases and J by 3 bases, 6 bases remained unmatched.

In DNA, the CDR3 is TGTGCCAGCAGCTACCCCGGGACAGGGACCGACGAGCAGTACTTC. It encodes CASSYPGTGTDEQYF. The chain employs TRBV13 and TRBJ2-7, with TRBD1 matching 9 bases. Germline V gene sequence: CDR1 PRHDT, CDR2 FYEKMQ (reference sequence). This CDR3 contains 15 residues. The V and J ends lost 4 bases and 5 bases, in that order; junction bases with no gene match: 9. Combining the CDR3 with reference TRBV13 and TRBJ2-7 gives the whole variable domain AAGVIQSPRHLIKEKRETATLKCYPIPRHDTVYWYQQGPGQDPQFLISFYEKMQSDKGSIPDRFSAQQFSDYHSELNMSSLELGDSALYFCASSYPGTGTDEQYFGPGTRLTVT.

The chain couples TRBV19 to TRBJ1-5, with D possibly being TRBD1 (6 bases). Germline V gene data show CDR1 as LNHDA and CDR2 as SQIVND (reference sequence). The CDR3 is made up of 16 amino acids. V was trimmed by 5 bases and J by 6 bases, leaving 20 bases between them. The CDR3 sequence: CASSDRTPRTPQPQHF. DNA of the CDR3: TGTGCCAGTAGTGACAGGACCCCGCGGACCCCTCAGCCCCAGCATTTT.

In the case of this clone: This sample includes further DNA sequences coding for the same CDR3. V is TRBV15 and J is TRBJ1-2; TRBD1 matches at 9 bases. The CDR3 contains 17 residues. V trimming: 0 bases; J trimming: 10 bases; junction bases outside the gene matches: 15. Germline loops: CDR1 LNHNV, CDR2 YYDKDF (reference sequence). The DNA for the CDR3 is TGTGCCACCAGCAGAGACTCCCCACACAGGGGGCGACGATTCTACACCTTC. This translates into CATSRDSPHRGRRFYTF. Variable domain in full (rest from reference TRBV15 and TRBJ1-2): DAMVIQNPRYQVTQFGKPVTLSCSQTLNHNVMYWYQQKSSQAPKLLFHYYDKDFNNEADTPDNFQSRRPNTSFCFLDIRSPGLGDTAMYLCATSRDSPHRGRRFYTFGSGTRLTVV.

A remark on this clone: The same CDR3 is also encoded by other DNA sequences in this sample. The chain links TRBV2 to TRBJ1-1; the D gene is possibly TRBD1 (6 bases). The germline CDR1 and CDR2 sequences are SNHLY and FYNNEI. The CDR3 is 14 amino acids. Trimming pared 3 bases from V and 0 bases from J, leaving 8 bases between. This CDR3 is CASSDQGMNTEAFF. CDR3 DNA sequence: TGTGCCAGCAGTGATCAGGGGATGAACACTGAAGCTTTCTTT.

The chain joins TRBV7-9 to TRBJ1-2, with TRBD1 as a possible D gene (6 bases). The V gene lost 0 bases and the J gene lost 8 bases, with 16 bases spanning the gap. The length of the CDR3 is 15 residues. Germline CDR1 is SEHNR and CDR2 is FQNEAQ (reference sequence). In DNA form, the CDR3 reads TGTGCCAGCAGCTTAGCTAAGGGGGGGGCTGAGGGCTACACCTTC. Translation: CASSLAKGGAEGYTF.

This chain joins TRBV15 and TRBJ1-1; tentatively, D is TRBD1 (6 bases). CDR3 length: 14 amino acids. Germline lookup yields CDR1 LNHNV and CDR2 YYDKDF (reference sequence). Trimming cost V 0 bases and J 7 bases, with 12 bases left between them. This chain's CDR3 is CATSRDSDSDEAFF. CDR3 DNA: TGTGCCACCAGCAGAGATTCGGACAGTGATGAAGCTTTCTTT.

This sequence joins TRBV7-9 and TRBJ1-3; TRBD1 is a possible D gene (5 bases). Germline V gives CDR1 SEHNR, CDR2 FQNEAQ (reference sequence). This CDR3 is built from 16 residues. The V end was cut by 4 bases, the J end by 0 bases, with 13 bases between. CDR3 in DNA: TGTGCCAGCAGCTCGAATATCCAGGGCTCTGGAAACACCATATATTTT. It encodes CASSSNIQGSGNTIYF.

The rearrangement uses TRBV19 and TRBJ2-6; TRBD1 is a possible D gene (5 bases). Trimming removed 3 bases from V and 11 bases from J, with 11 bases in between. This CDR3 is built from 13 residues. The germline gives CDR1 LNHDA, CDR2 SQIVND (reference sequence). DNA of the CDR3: TGTGCCAGTAGTATGCCAGGGTCGGACGTCCTGACTTTC. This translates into CASSMPGSDVLTF. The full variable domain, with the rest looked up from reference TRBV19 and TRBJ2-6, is DGGITQSPKYLFRKEGQNVTLSCEQNLNHDAMYWYRQDPGQGLRLIYYSQIVNDFQKGDIAEGYSVSREKKESFPLTVTSAQKNPTAFYLCASSMPGSDVLTFGAGSRLTVL.

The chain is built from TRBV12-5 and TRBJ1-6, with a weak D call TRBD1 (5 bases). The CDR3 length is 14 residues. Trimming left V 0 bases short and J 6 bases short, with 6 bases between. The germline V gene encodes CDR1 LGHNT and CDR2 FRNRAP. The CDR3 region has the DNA TGTGCTAGTGGTTTGGTAGACAGTAATTCACCCCTCCACTTT. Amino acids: CASGLVDSNSPLHF.

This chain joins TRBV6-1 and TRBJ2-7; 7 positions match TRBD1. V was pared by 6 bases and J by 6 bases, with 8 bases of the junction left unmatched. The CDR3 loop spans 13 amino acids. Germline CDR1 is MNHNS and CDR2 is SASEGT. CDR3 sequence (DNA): TGTGCCAGCAGGACAGGGTACCTGCGCGAGCAGTACTTC. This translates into CASRTGYLREQYF.

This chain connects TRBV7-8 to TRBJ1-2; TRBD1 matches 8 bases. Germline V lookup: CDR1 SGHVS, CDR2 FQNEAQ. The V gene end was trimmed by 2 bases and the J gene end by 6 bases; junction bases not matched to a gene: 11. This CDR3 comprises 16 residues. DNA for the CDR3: TGTGCCAGCAGCTTACGACCAGAACAGGGGGGGAATGGCTACACCTTC. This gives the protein CASSLRPEQGGNGYTF.

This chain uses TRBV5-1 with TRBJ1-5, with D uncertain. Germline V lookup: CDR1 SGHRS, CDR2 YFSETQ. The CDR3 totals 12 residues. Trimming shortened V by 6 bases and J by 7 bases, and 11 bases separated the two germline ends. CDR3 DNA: TGCGCCAGCATCAGGTCCCGCCAGCCCCAGCATTTT. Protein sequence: CASIRSRQPQHF.

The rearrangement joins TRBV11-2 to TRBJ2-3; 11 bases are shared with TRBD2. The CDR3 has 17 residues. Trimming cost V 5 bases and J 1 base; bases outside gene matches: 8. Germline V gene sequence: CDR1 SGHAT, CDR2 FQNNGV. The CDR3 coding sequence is TGTGCCAGCAGCCCCCCGGGGACTAGCGGCCGCACAGATACGCAGTATTTT. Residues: CASSPPGTSGRTDTQYF.

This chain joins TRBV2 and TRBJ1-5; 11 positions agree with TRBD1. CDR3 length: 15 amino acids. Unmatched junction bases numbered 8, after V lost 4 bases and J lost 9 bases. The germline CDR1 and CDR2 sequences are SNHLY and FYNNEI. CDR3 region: CASSGTGGPSGPQHF. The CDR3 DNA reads TGTGCCAGCAGTGGGACAGGGGGCCCTTCGGGGCCCCAGCATTTT.

CDR3 amino acids: CASSQTSDPYNEQFF. CDR3 in DNA: TGTGCCAGCAGCCAGACTAGTGACCCCTACAATGAGCAGTTCTTC. The chain links TRBV11-2 to TRBJ2-1; possible D gene TRBD2, 6 bases. The germline V gene encodes CDR1 SGHAT and CDR2 FQNNGV. CDR3 size: 15 residues. V lost 5 bases and J 2 bases, leaving 13 bases between the germline ends.

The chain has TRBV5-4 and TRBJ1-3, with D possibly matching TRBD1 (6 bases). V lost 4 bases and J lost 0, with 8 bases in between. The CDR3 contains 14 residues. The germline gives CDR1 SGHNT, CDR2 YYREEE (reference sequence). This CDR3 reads CASSLQGSGNTIYF. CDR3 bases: TGTGCCAGCAGCCTACAGGGCTCTGGAAACACCATATATTTT.

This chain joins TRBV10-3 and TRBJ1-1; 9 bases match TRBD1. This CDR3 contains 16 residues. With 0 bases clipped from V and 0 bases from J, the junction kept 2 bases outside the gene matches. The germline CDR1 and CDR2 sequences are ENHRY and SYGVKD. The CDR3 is CAISESGQGLNTEAFF. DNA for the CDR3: TGTGCCATCAGTGAGTCGGGACAGGGATTGAACACTGAAGCTTTCTTT.

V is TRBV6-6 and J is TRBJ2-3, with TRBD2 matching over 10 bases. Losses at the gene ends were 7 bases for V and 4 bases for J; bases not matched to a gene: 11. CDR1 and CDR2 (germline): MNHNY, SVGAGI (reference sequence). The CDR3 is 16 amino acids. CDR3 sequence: CASTPASSGSPDTQYF. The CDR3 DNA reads TGTGCCAGCACCCCCGCGTCTAGCGGGAGCCCAGATACGCAGTATTTT.